The text below deals with one TCR beta chain. Its antigen remains unidentified. CDR1 is SQVTM, CDR2 ANQGSEA, per germline. This CDR3 contains 14 residues. The ends were cut back, 4 bases at V and 2 bases at J, with 12 bases in the middle. The record originates from a study of T-cell reconstitution after alpha-beta-depleted transplantation in children. Study-wide results and caveats: Two months or so post-transplant, alpha-beta T cells reportedly derived from several hundred expanded graft clones. One year post-transplant, T-cell counts and diversity were largely derived from T cells produced anew. Surviving recipient T cells and thymic progenitors accounted for the high day-60 TCRbeta diversity observed in some patients.

Unique molecular identifiers tagged the TCRbeta library. One entry per CDR3 protein results from TCRdb running MiXCR on the PCR reads. The sample includes approximately 980,000 distinct CDR3 sequences, about 29% of them seen just once. The rearrangement joins TRBV29-1 to TRBJ1-5; D is ambiguous. This sample comprised PBMCs, mostly from graft donor cells, obtained 360 days after TCRalphabeta/CD19-depleted stem cell transplant. The TCR sequence derives from a boy in the first two years of life who had a stem cell transplant for SCID, so the T cells may come from the graft donor. The CDR3 is CSVVGRSGNQPQHF. The CDR3 nucleotides are TGCAGCGTTGTAGGGAGGTCGGGCAATCAGCCCCAGCATTTT.